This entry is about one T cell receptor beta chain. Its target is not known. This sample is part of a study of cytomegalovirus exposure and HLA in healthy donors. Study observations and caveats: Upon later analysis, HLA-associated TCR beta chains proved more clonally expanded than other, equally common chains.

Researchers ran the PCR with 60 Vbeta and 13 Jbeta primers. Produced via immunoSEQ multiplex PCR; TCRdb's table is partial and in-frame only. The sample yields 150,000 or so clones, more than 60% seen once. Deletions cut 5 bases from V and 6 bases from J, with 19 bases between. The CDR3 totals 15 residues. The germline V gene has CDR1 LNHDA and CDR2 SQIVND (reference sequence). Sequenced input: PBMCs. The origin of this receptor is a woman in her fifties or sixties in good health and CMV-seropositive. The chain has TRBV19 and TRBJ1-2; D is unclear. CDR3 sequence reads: CASSSRGGPGDGYTF. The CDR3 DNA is TGTGCCAGTAGTTCCCGGGGAGGGCCCGGGGATGGCTACACCTTC.